A single sample gave rise to the 18 T cell receptor beta chains below, sequenced in a study of blood T cell repertoires in COVID-19. Assay: immunoSEQ multiplex PCR; the TCRdb copy retains only in-frame clones and omits some. The table includes 400,000 to 500,000 clones, roughly 88% detected once. Sequencing was carried out using PBMCs or T cells enriched from blood (not recorded which). Receptor source: a woman in her thirties or forties who had recovered from COVID-19.

This clone came up a few times. The rearrangement joins TRBV4-3 to TRBJ1-5; D ambiguous. The CDR3 contains 15 residues. Germline V gene data show CDR1 as LGHNA and CDR2 as YSLEER. Trimming left V 0 bases short and J 4 bases short, with 10 bases between. The CDR3 spells CASSQDRLGNQPQHF. The CDR3 DNA sequence: TGCGCCAGCAGCCAAGATAGACTTGGAAATCAGCCCCAGCATTTT.

V usage is TRBV18 and J usage is TRBJ1-1; D unclear. This CDR3 has 15 amino acids. Germline lookup yields CDR1 KGHSH and CDR2 LQKENI. V was shortened by 1 base and J by 0 bases, with 9 bases between the two germline ends. The CDR3 region has the DNA TGTGCCAGCTCACCACAGATTGAGGTGAACACTGAAGCTTTCTTT. Amino acid sequence: CASSPQIEVNTEAFF.

CDR3 protein: CASTDRGPYGYTF. The CDR3, as DNA: TGTGCCAGCACCGACAGGGGCCCCTATGGCTACACCTTC. This chain joins TRBV6-5 and TRBJ1-2; 8 bases fit TRBD1. Germline V CDR1 and CDR2: MNHEY, SVGAGI. V dropped 7 bases and J dropped 4; count of bases not matched to a gene: 5. This CDR3 is 13 amino acids long.

The J gene is TRBJ1-5, the V gene TRBV29-1; 7 nucleotides agree with TRBD1. The V gene end was trimmed by 5 bases and the J gene end by 2 bases; junction bases not matched to a gene: 6. CDR3 length: 14 amino acids. From germline, CDR1 is SQVTM and CDR2 ANQGSEA. The CDR3 sequence is CSVRQGLGNQPQHF. The CDR3, as DNA: TGCAGCGTTAGACAGGGATTAGGCAATCAGCCCCAGCATTTT.

This sequence joins TRBV4-3 and TRBJ2-1; TRBD2 agrees at 11 bases. V lost 0 bases to trimming and J lost 2 bases; unmatched junction nucleotides: 9. Germline lookup yields CDR1 LGHNA and CDR2 YSLEER. This CDR3 contains 19 residues. CDR3 amino acids: CASSQDVGLAGGPYNEQFF. The CDR3 DNA sequence: TGCGCCAGCAGCCAAGATGTGGGTTTAGCGGGAGGGCCCTACAATGAGCAGTTCTTC.

The gene calls are TRBV12-5 and TRBJ2-2, with 10 bases matching TRBD1. CDR1 is LGHNT, CDR2 FRNRAP, per germline. Trimming took 9 bases from V and 6 from J; bases not matched to a gene: 4. The CDR3 consists of 13 residues. CDR3 sequence reads: CASRQGAAGELFF. DNA of the CDR3: TGTGCTAGCCGACAGGGGGCGGCCGGGGAGCTGTTTTTT.

The chain joins TRBV2 to TRBJ1-5; D is possibly TRBD1 (6 bases). Per germline, CDR1 SNHLY and CDR2 FYNNEI. The V and J ends lost 6 bases and 6 bases respectively, with 12 bases between them. This CDR3 has 13 residues. The CDR3 region is CASRPTGIQPQHF. The CDR3 DNA reads as TGTGCCAGCAGACCCACAGGGATTCAGCCCCAGCATTTT. Supplemented by reference TRBV2 and TRBJ1-5, the full variable domain reads EPEVTQTPSHQVTQMGQEVILRCVPISNHLYFYWYRQILGQKVEFLVSFYNNEISEKSEIFDDQFSVERPDGSNFTLKIRSTKLEDSAMYFCASRPTGIQPQHFGDGTRLSIL.

The chain couples TRBV19 to TRBJ1-5; 9 bases fit TRBD1. Germline values: CDR1 LNHDA, CDR2 SQIVND (reference sequence). The V gene end was trimmed by 4 bases and the J gene end by 0 bases; junction bases not matched to a gene: 13. This CDR3 region has 19 residues. The CDR3: CASSTPFPRTGDSNQPQHF. The CDR3 DNA is TGTGCCAGTAGTACCCCGTTCCCGCGGACAGGGGATAGCAATCAGCCCCAGCATTTT.

The J gene is TRBJ2-2, the V gene TRBV15; D remains unclear. This CDR3 is built from 14 residues. Germline CDR1 is LNHNV and CDR2 is YYDKDF (reference sequence). V lost 6 bases to trimming and J lost 0 bases, with 8 bases between them. Here the CDR3 reads CATRTGSNTGELFF. For the CDR3, the DNA is TGTGCCACCAGGACGGGTTCGAACACCGGGGAGCTGTTTTTT. The variable domain in full, with the rest retrieved from reference TRBV15 and TRBJ2-2, is DAMVIQNPRYQVTQFGKPVTLSCSQTLNHNVMYWYQQKSSQAPKLLFHYYDKDFNNEADTPDNFQSRRPNTSFCFLDIRSPGLGDTAMYLCATRTGSNTGELFFGEGSRLTVL.

The rearrangement joins TRBV2 to TRBJ2-3, with a tentative D call TRBD2 (6 bases). The CDR3 loop spans 16 amino acids. The V and J ends lost 3 bases and 3 bases respectively, with 16 bases between them. Germline CDR1 and CDR2: SNHLY and FYNNEI. The CDR3 DNA reads as TGTGCCAGCAGTGAGGGCTCCGGCGGGGTTACAGATACGCAGTATTTT. Residues: CASSEGSGGVTDTQYF. Variable domain in full (rest from reference TRBV2 and TRBJ2-3): EPEVTQTPSHQVTQMGQEVILRCVPISNHLYFYWYRQILGQKVEFLVSFYNNEISEKSEIFDDQFSVERPDGSNFTLKIRSTKLEDSAMYFCASSEGSGGVTDTQYFGPGTRLTVL.

In its sample, this clone was seen a few times. J is TRBJ2-7 and V is TRBV6-5; 7 bases line up with TRBD1. The CDR3 consists of 13 residues. The trim removed 5 bases at V and 3 bases at J, leaving 4 bases unmatched. CDR1 is MNHEY and CDR2 is SVGAGI in the germline V gene. CDR3 nucleotide sequence: TGTGCCAGCAGTAGACAGGGAAACTACGAGCAGTACTTC. Translated, it gives CASSRQGNYEQYF.

V gene TRBV6-2 or TRBV6-3 combines with J gene TRBJ2-5, with 10 positions matching TRBD2. With V trimmed by 1 base and J by 8 bases, 7 bases remained unmatched. The CDR3 length is 15 residues. Germline CDR1 is MNHEY and CDR2 is SVGEGT. CDR3: CASSYFLAGEDTQYF. For the CDR3, the DNA is TGTGCCAGCAGTTACTTTCTAGCGGGAGAGGATACCCAGTACTTC.

This rearrangement joins TRBV2 to TRBJ1-6; 9 nucleotides match TRBD1. The junction had 1 base not matched to a gene; V was cut back by 3 bases and J by 7 bases. Germline CDR1 and CDR2: SNHLY and FYNNEI. The CDR3 totals 14 residues. The CDR3 DNA is TGTGCCAGCAGTGACGGGACAGGGAATTCACCCCTCCACTTT. Its protein is CASSDGTGNSPLHF.

As DNA, the CDR3 is TGTGCCAGCAGCGTTCAGGGGGCTGGTAATGAAAAACTGTTTTTT. As protein: CASSVQGAGNEKLFF. The V call is TRBV9, the J call TRBJ1-4, with TRBD1 matching 8 bases. Germline V lookup: CDR1 SGDLS, CDR2 YYNGEE. The V gene end was trimmed by 2 bases and the J gene end by 4 bases; junction bases not matched to a gene: 4. The CDR3 is 15 residues long.

The chain is built from TRBV15 and TRBJ2-7; D call uncertain. The V and J ends lost 5 bases and 5 bases respectively, with 10 bases between them. CDR1 and CDR2 (germline): LNHNV, YYDKDF (reference sequence). This CDR3 has 12 residues. The CDR3 region is CATSRLAHEQYF. As DNA, the CDR3 is TGTGCCACCAGCCGTCTCGCGCACGAGCAGTACTTC.

J is TRBJ1-2 and V is TRBV2; D may be TRBD1 (6 bases). The CDR3 spans 14 residues. With 6 bases removed from V and 1 base from J, the gap between germline ends came to 12 bases. Germline V gives CDR1 SNHLY, CDR2 FYNNEI. The CDR3 is CASRSEGGNYGYTF. The CDR3 DNA is TGTGCCAGCAGGTCGGAAGGGGGTAACTATGGCTACACCTTC.

This chain links TRBV5-1 with TRBJ1-1; TRBD1 matches 8 bases. CDR1 is SGHRS and CDR2 is YFSETQ in the germline V gene. The V and J ends lost 4 bases and 11 bases, in that order; junction bases with no gene match: 10. The CDR3 is made up of 13 amino acids. The CDR3 spells CASSPSGQGRAFF. The CDR3 DNA reads as TGCGCCAGCAGCCCCTCCGGACAGGGCCGGGCTTTCTTT.

The genes are TRBV5-1 and TRBJ1-1; D might be TRBD1 (6 bases). The CDR3 sequence is 14 residues long. Trimming left V 4 bases short and J 1 base short, with 11 bases between. Germline loops: CDR1 SGHRS, CDR2 YFSETQ. CDR3 nucleotides: TGCGCCAGCAGCCGGGGGGCCCCGAACACTGAAGCTTTCTTT. It translates to CASSRGAPNTEAFF.